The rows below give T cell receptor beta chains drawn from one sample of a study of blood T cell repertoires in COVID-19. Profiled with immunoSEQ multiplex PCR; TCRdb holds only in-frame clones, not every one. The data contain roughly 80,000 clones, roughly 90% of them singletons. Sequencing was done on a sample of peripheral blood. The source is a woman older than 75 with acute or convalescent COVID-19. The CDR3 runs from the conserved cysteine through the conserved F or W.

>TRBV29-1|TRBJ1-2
CSVLGTEAGYTF
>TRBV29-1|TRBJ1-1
CSGDRAGVAEAFF
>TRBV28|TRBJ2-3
CASSSVGSTDTQYF
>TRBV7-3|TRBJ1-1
CASSLYGVSPGDTEAFF
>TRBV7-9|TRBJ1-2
CASSYDRSWDGYTF
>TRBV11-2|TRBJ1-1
CASSRTGVNTEAFF
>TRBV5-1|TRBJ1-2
CASSLGQGIDYTF
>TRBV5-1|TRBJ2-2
CASSLGGGNGELFF
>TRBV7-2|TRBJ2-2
CASSLQGANTGELFF
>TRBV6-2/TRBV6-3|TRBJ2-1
CASSPFPFQGANYNEQFF
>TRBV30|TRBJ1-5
CAWSVLQGDQPQHF
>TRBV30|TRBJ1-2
CAWNPDWTLGYGYTF
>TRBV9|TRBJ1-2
CASSGQGYGYTF
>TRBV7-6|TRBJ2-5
CASSPLAGGPQETQYF
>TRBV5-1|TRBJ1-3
CASSLDPPMRISGNTIYF
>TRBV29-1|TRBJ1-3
CSVGTGGRPSGNTIYF
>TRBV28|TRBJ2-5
CASSFAGRGAQYF
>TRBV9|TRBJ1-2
CASSDPGQGYGYTF
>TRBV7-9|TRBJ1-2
CASSSQQGFGYTF
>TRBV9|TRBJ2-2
CASSVVASGRPPQGELFF
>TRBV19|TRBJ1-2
CASSMGTNYGYTF
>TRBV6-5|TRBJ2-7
CASSQTSGSHEQYF
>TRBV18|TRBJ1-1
CASSGDRGRGTEAFF
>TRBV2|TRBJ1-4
CASSEQTGPREKLFF
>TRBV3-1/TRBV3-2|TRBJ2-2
CASSPVGLSNTGELFF
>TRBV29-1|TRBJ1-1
CSVETGGGTEAFF
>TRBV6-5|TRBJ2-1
CASSYSRGQVEQFF
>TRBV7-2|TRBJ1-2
CASSLLQGLPYGYTF